This TCR beta chain was identified during a study of blood T cell repertoires in COVID-19. Here immunoSEQ multiplex PCR was the method, and the copy in TCRdb shows in-frame clones only, minus some. The sample has about 110,000 clones, 70% to 90% seen once. The table lists this clone with a few counts. Germline values: CDR1 SNHLY, CDR2 FYNNEI. The V end was cut by 5 bases, the J end by 2 bases, with 10 bases between. CDR3 length: 14 amino acids. The sequence came from a human donor in a cohort sampled during active COVID-19. The V and J genes are TRBV2 and TRBJ2-1, with D possibly matching TRBD2 (6 bases). The material sequenced was peripheral blood. The CDR3, as DNA: TGTGCCAGCAGTCAGCGGGTGCCCTACAATGAGCAGTTCTTC. Protein sequence: CASSQRVPYNEQFF. The variable domain in full, with the rest retrieved from reference TRBV2 and TRBJ2-1, is EPEVTQTPSHQVTQMGQEVILRCVPISNHLYFYWYRQILGQKVEFLVSFYNNEISEKSEIFDDQFSVERPDGSNFTLKIRSTKLEDSAMYFCASSQRVPYNEQFFGPGTRLTVL.